This T cell receptor (beta chain) was sequenced in a study of shared clonotypes between healthy human individuals. In the study overall: Per-donor plates numbered three CD4 naive, three CD4 memory, two CD8 naive and one CD8 memory. Overall study findings and caveats: Depth was large, yet rarefaction showed that sorted-subset sequencing was incomplete.

The naive CD8 fraction comprised CD45RO-negative cells positively selected for CCR7 and excluded terminally differentiated effector memory CD45RA+ cells. A 200 ng quantity of DNA, tens of thousands of T cell genomes, went into the sorted-subset replicate PCRs. Here immunoSEQ multiplex PCR was the method, and the copy in TCRdb shows in-frame clones only, minus some. The sample contains about 2.2 million clones, roughly 93% of which appear only once. Concerning this clone itself: Its antigen is as yet unknown.

The CDR3 is 15 amino acids. The ends lost 2 bases at V and 3 bases at J; junction bases unmatched: 7. From germline, CDR1 is MNHEY and CDR2 SMNVEV (reference sequence). The V and J genes are TRBV27 and TRBJ2-7; 7 nucleotides agree with TRBD2. Sequencing was carried out using naive CD8+ T cells from PBMCs. The clonotype originates from a man younger than 30 in good health. Some clones in this sample may be carry-over from other donors' samples. The CDR3 spells CASSLGLGLFYEQYF. DNA for the CDR3: TGTGCCAGCAGTTTAGGACTAGGTTTGTTCTACGAGCAGTACTTC.